This TCR beta chain was documented in a study of beta chain features in type 1 diabetes. The V gene's germline CDR1 is SGHVS and CDR2 FQNEAQ. This CDR3 is built from 16 residues. The V gene lost 2 bases and the J gene lost 2 bases, with 13 bases spanning the gap. Reverse transcription of all isolated RNA meant that expressed TCRB transcripts were sequenced. Assay: immunoSEQ multiplex PCR; the TCRdb copy retains only in-frame clones and omits some. The sample includes more than 350,000 clones, approximately 10% of them seen just once. The material sequenced was naive CD4+ T cells from blood. The receptor was derived from a woman under 30 in good health. The V and J genes are TRBV7-8 and TRBJ2-1; D is ambiguous. The CDR3: CASSLRESPTYNEQFF. The DNA of the CDR3 is TGTGCCAGCAGCTTAAGGGAATCACCTACCTACAATGAGCAGTTCTTC.